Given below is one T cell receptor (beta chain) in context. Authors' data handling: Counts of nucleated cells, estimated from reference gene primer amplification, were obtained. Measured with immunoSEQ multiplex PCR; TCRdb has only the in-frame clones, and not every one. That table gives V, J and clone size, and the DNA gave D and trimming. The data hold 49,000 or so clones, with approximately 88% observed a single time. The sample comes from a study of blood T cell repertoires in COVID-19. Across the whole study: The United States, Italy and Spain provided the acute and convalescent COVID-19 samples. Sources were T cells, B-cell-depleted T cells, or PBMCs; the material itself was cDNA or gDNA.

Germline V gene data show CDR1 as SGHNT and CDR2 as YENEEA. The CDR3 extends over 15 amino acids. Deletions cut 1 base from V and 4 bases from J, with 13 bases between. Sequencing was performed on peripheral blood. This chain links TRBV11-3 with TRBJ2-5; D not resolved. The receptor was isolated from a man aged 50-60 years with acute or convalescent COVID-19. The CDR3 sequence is CASSLGAFDGETQYF. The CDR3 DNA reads TGTGCCAGCAGCTTAGGGGCATTTGACGGAGAGACCCAGTACTTC.